These T cell receptor beta chains were read from a single sample in a study of blood T cells in healthy people across ages. Each CDR3 protein gets one entry after TCRdb re-called the 5' RACE reads with MiXCR. This sample yields hundreds of thousands of distinct CDR3 sequences, of which around 27% are seen a single time; over 3.5% belongs to the top ten. These data were also reused for a study on T cells of mothers and their children.

The specimen sequenced was blood. The receptors shown here come from a boy aged 2 to 10 in good health. Both conserved end residues are part of each CDR3. Each record gives: V gene, J gene, D gene, clone size, CDR3 DNA, CDR3 protein. The D gene is left open where the match is weak. Clone size is not always given. Where it is, it says once, few, many or a class for expanded clones.

>TRBV7-2|TRBJ1-2|TRBD1|-
TGTGCCAGCAGCTTTGACAGGGTCGGCTACACCTTC
CASSFDRVGYTF
>TRBV7-8|TRBJ2-7|TRBD2|once
TGTGCCAGCAGCTTGAGGCGACTAGCCTCCTACGAGCAGTACTTC
CASSLRRLASYEQYF
>TRBV20-1|TRBJ2-4|-|few
TGCAGTGCATCCAGGGACTCCAAAAACATTCAGTACTTC
CSASRDSKNIQYF
>TRBV9|TRBJ1-4|-|few
TGTGCCAGCAGCGTAGACGAGGGACGAGGCTCCGGTGAAAAACTGTTTTTT
CASSVDEGRGSGEKLFF
>TRBV4-3|TRBJ1-4|-|-
TGCGCCAGCAGCCAAGATTGGGGGCGGAATAGTGAAAAACTGTTTTTT
CASSQDWGRNSEKLFF
>TRBV4-2|TRBJ2-7|TRBD2|few
TGTGCCAGCAGCCAAGACTTTAGCGGGGGATTCTACGAGCAGTACTTC
CASSQDFSGGFYEQYF
>TRBV15|TRBJ2-1|-|few
TGTGCCACCAGCAGAGATCGTGGGGGAGTCTACAATGAGCAGTTCTTC
CATSRDRGGVYNEQFF
>TRBV5-1|TRBJ2-3|TRBD2|-
TGCGCCAGCAGCTTCCCACGACTAGCGGTACACACAGATACGCAGTATTTT
CASSFPRLAVHTDTQYF
>TRBV12-5|TRBJ1-3|-|few
TGTGCTAGTGGTCCGGGATCAGGAAACACCATATATTTT
CASGPGSGNTIYF
>TRBV18|TRBJ2-5|-|-
TGTGCCAGCTCACCCGGCGTTGGGTCCTCTCAAAAGACCCAGTACTTC
CASSPGVGSSQKTQYF
>TRBV7-2|TRBJ2-3|-|few
TGTGCCAGCAGTCGGGACCCTCGGCTGGGATCGCAGTATTTT
CASSRDPRLGSQYF
>TRBV20-1|TRBJ2-1|-|-
TGCAGTGGTCAGCGGGACATCTTTTACAATGAGCAGTTCTTC
CSGQRDIFYNEQFF
>TRBV6-1|TRBJ2-5|-|-
TGTGCCAGCAGTCGATCTGGGGGGCCATACCAAGAGACCCAGTACTTC
CASSRSGGPYQETQYF
>TRBV7-8|TRBJ1-3|-|-
TGTGCCAGCAGTCCCACGTCCCCCACGGTGTTCTCTGGAAACACCATATATTTT
CASSPTSPTVFSGNTIYF
>TRBV12-3/TRBV12-4|TRBJ2-5|-|-
TGTGCCAGCCGTTCTAGAGAGGCTCCTGTGACCCAGTACTTC
CASRSREAPVTQYF
>TRBV5-1|TRBJ1-3|-|-
TGCGCCACCTCTATAACAGGGACTGGAAACACCATATATTTT
CATSITGTGNTIYF
>TRBV29-1|TRBJ2-5|TRBD1|few
TGCAGCGTTGAAGAGGACAGGGCAGAGACCCAGTACTTC
CSVEEDRAETQYF
>TRBV5-1|TRBJ2-1|-|few
TGCGCCAGCAGCTTGGGGCTTTTCACAAATGAGCAGTTCTTC
CASSLGLFTNEQFF
>TRBV7-9|TRBJ2-3|TRBD1|few
TGTGCCAGCAGCGGGACAGGCACAGATACGCAGTATTTT
CASSGTGTDTQYF
>TRBV6-2/TRBV6-3|TRBJ2-1|-|-
TGTGCCAGCAGTAGCCCGGAGGAGCAGTTCTTC
CASSSPEEQFF
>TRBV27|TRBJ2-7|-|-
TGTGCCAGCATGGAACTGCTGTCCTACGAGCAGTACTTC
CASMELLSYEQYF
>TRBV10-3|TRBJ2-7|TRBD2|-
TGTGCCATCAGTGAGCCGGGACTAGCGGATACCTACGAGCAGTACTTC
CAISEPGLADTYEQYF
>TRBV20-1|TRBJ2-7|-|once
TGCAGTGCTAGACCTGCAGTGGGGGCTCCCTACGAGCAGTACTTC
CSARPAVGAPYEQYF
>TRBV3-1|TRBJ1-1|-|-
TGTGCCAGCAGCCACCTCACGTCTTTGAACACTGAAGCTTTCTTT
CASSHLTSLNTEAFF
>TRBV7-9|TRBJ2-3|-|few
TGTGCCAGCAGCTTAGAGGGGTCTGGCACAGATACGCAGTATTTT
CASSLEGSGTDTQYF